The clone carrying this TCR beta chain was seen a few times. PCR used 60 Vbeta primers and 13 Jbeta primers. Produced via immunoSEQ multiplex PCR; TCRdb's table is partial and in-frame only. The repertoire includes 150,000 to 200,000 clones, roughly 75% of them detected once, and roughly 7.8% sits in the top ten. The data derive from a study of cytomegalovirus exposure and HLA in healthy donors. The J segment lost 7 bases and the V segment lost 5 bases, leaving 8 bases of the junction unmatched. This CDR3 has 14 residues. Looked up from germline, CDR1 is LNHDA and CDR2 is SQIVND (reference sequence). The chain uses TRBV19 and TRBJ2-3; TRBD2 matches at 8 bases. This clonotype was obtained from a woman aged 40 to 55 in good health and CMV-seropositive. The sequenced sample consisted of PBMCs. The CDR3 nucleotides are TGTGCCAGTAGTTCAATAGCGGGAAAGTATACGCAGTATTTT. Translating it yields CASSSIAGKYTQYF.